One and the same sample provided the 15 T cell receptor beta chains below, sequenced in a study of PD-L1 blockade in urothelial cancer. Generated by immunoSEQ multiplex PCR, the TCRdb table keeps only in-frame clones and is missing some. The sample lists some 35,000 clones, over 75% seen once, with around 19% in the top ten. Specimen: PBMCs, collected around atezolizumab (anti-PD-L1) treatment. The receptors shown here come from a man in his sixties with urothelial cancer.

The chain is built from TRBV18 and TRBJ1-1; TRBD1 aligns across 7 bases. The CDR3 sequence is 15 residues long. Germline V CDR1 and CDR2: KGHSH, LQKENI. V gave up 3 bases and J gave up 11 bases; unmatched junction bases: 15. The CDR3: CASSPTSDRTTIAFF. In DNA, the CDR3 is TGTGCCAGCTCACCTACCTCGGACAGGACAACGATTGCTTTCTTT.

The V and J genes are TRBV10-3 and TRBJ2-7, with 10 bases aligning to TRBD1. CDR1 is ENHRY and CDR2 is SYGVKD in the germline V gene. The CDR3 is made up of 15 amino acids. V shed 2 bases, J shed 4 bases, and the junction held 5 bases outside the gene matches. The CDR3 is CAISEGGQGFYEQYF. The CDR3 DNA sequence: TGTGCCATCAGTGAGGGGGGACAGGGGTTTTACGAGCAGTACTTC.

J is TRBJ2-2 and V is TRBV9, with 9 bases identical to TRBD2. The CDR3 has 16 amino acids. Trimming cost V 0 bases and J 5 bases; bases outside gene matches: 5. Germline V CDR1 and CDR2: SGDLS, YYNGEE. CDR3 coding DNA: TGTGCCAGCAGCGTAGACCAGCGGGGGGAAACCGGGGAGCTGTTTTTT. Translation gives CASSVDQRGETGELFF.

The V and J genes are TRBV28 and TRBJ2-7, with TRBD1 as a possible D gene (6 bases). Between the trimmed V and J ends, which lost 3 bases and 0 bases, there was a span of 9 bases. The CDR3 runs 14 residues. The germline CDR1 and CDR2 sequences are MDHEN and SYDVKM. Here the CDR3 DNA reads TGTGCCAGCAGTTTGGACAGAAACTCCTACGAGCAGTACTTC. It codes for CASSLDRNSYEQYF.

The J gene is TRBJ2-7, the V gene TRBV7-9; 9 nucleotides line up with TRBD1. The CDR3 has 15 residues. The germline V gene encodes CDR1 SEHNR and CDR2 FQNEAQ (reference sequence). Unmatched junction bases numbered 8, after V lost 5 bases and J lost 3 bases. The CDR3 sequence: CASSRDREQVYEQYF. CDR3 coding DNA: TGTGCCAGCAGCAGGGACAGGGAACAAGTCTACGAGCAGTACTTC.

The J gene is TRBJ2-3, the V gene TRBV30, with D maybe TRBD1 (6 bases). Trimming pared 4 bases from V and 6 bases from J, leaving 14 bases between. This CDR3 is built from 13 residues. Germline V CDR1 and CDR2: GTSNPN, SVGIG (reference sequence). CDR3 amino acids: CAWTKGGTDTQYF. CDR3 DNA sequence: TGTGCCTGGACGAAAGGGGGTACGGATACGCAGTATTTT.

V usage is TRBV6-5 and J usage is TRBJ2-7; D not resolved. CDR1 and CDR2 from the germline V gene are MNHEY and SVGAGI. The CDR3 has 13 residues. Trimming shortened V by 4 bases and J by 10 bases, and 17 bases separated the two germline ends. The chain's CDR3 is CASSSNQQINQYF. DNA of the CDR3: TGTGCCAGCAGTTCCAACCAACAGATAAACCAGTACTTC.

In this sample, this clone turned up once. V and J are TRBV7-9 and TRBJ2-5; D unclear. From germline, CDR1 is SEHNR and CDR2 FQNEAQ (reference sequence). Deletions cut 6 bases from V and 5 bases from J, with 13 bases between. This CDR3 is 13 amino acids long. The CDR3 protein is CASRRTVEETQYF. In nucleotides, the CDR3 is TGTGCCAGCAGACGAACGGTGGAGGAGACCCAGTACTTC.

In DNA, the CDR3 is TGTGCCAGCCGAGACAGGGGGCCATACAATGAGCAGTTCTTC. Translating it yields CASRDRGPYNEQFF. This chain joins TRBV6-1 and TRBJ2-1; 10 positions match TRBD1. The V segment lost 8 bases and the J segment 4 bases; nucleotides outside the gene matches: 5. The length of the CDR3 is 14 residues. CDR1 is MNHNS and CDR2 is SASEGT in the germline V gene.

This chain uses TRBV18 with TRBJ2-3, with 11 bases matching TRBD1. The CDR3 is 17 residues long. Per germline, CDR1 KGHSH and CDR2 LQKENI. With V trimmed by 2 bases and J by 9 bases, 13 bases remained unmatched. CDR3 nucleotides: TGTGCCAGCTCACCATTGTTCGGACAGGGGGCCCAAAGGACGCAGTATTTT. It encodes CASSPLFGQGAQRTQYF.

This sequence joins TRBV7-2 and TRBJ2-3; D is uncertain. CDR1 and CDR2 (germline): SGHTA, FQGNSA. The germline V and J ends were trimmed by 1 base and 6 bases, with 5 bases remaining between them. The CDR3 length is 12 residues. The CDR3 nucleotides are TGTGCCAGCAGCTTAGTTTCGGATACGCAGTATTTT. Amino acid sequence: CASSLVSDTQYF.

The chain is built from TRBV7-6 and TRBJ1-2, with 12 positions matching TRBD1. Germline V gene lookup returns CDR1 SGHVS and CDR2 FNYEAQ. Trimming removed 1 base from V and 8 bases from J; junction bases left unmatched: 5. This CDR3 is built from 15 residues. In nucleotides, the CDR3 is TGTGCCAGCAGCTTAGAGGGACAGGGGGCCGGCGGCTACACCTTC. Its protein product is CASSLEGQGAGGYTF.

The chain employs TRBV11-2 and TRBJ2-2, with no clear D. The CDR3 is 14 residues long. The V end was cut by 2 bases, the J end by 1 base, with 5 bases between. Germline CDR1 SGHAT, CDR2 FQNNGV. As DNA, the CDR3 is TGTGCCAGCAGCTTATCCCAGAACACCGGGGAGCTGTTTTTT. Its protein is CASSLSQNTGELFF.

The J gene is TRBJ1-1, the V gene TRBV28; 9 bases map to TRBD1. Trimming at V came to 6 bases and at J to 7 bases, leaving 6 bases not matched to a gene. From germline, CDR1 is MDHEN and CDR2 SYDVKM. The CDR3 runs to 13 residues. This CDR3 reads CASRYRGQNEAFF. DNA of the CDR3: TGTGCCAGCAGGTACAGGGGGCAGAATGAAGCTTTCTTT.

V usage is TRBV7-2 and J usage is TRBJ1-3; D is uncertain. The germline CDR1 and CDR2 sequences are SGHTA and FQGNSA. V dropped 0 bases and J dropped 0 bases, with 6 bases sitting between them. The CDR3 covers 15 residues. DNA of the CDR3: TGTGCCAGCAGCTTAGCAGAGAGCTCTGGAAACACCATATATTTT. Translated: CASSLAESSGNTIYF.